One and the same sample provided the 5 T cell receptor beta chains below, sequenced in a study of T cells after yellow fever vaccination. Each CDR3 protein is one row after TCRdb ran MiXCR on the 5' RACE reads. The sample has some 320,000 distinct CDR3 sequences; approximately 10% are singletons. The sequences come from CD4+ T cells sorted from PBMCs, collected 5 days after the yellow fever booster vaccination. These TCRs come from a man younger than 30 who received the YFV17D yellow fever vaccine.

This clonotype is a singleton in its sample. The V and J genes are TRBV28 and TRBJ2-7; D is unresolved. Germline values: CDR1 MDHEN, CDR2 SYDVKM. This CDR3 region has 15 residues. Trimming removed 5 bases from V and 2 bases from J, with 16 bases in between. CDR3 residues: CASSTSLGNPYEQYV. DNA of the CDR3: TGTGCCAGCAGTACCTCCCTCGGTAACCCCTACGAGCAGTACGTC.

The chain has TRBV6-2 or TRBV6-3 and TRBJ2-5; D might be TRBD1 (5 bases). The CDR3 runs 14 residues. V lost 4 bases, J lost 2 bases, and 11 bases lay in between. Germline CDR1 reads MNHEY; CDR2 reads SVGEGT. This CDR3 reads CASSLRTHQETQYF. The CDR3 nucleotides read TGTGCCAGCAGTTTGCGGACACATCAAGAGACCCAGTACTTC.

This clonotype came up a few times. This chain uses TRBV20-1 with TRBJ2-3; 10 positions agree with TRBD2. The CDR3 is 15 residues long. CDR1 is DFQATT, CDR2 SNEGSKA, per germline (reference sequence). V lost 1 base, J lost 6 bases, and 7 bases stayed unmatched. The CDR3 nucleotides read TGCAGTGCTAGAGGGGACAGCGGGGGGGCCGATACGCAGTATTTT. Encoded protein: CSARGDSGGADTQYF.

This clonotype has ten or more counts. The chain combines TRBV7-2 with TRBJ2-2; perhaps D is TRBD1 or TRBD2 (5 bases each). CDR3 length: 14 residues. Germline V CDR1 and CDR2: SGHTA, FQGNSA. V was pared by 6 bases and J by 1 base, with 9 bases between. This CDR3 reads CASRGTGNTGELFF. The CDR3 coding sequence is TGTGCCAGCAGGGGGACGGGGAACACCGGGGAGCTGTTTTTT.

This chain uses TRBV9 with TRBJ1-1; D is unresolved. Trimming stripped 4 bases from V and 0 bases from J, with 10 bases between. This CDR3 contains 14 residues. CDR1 and CDR2 (germline): SGDLS, YYNGEE. CDR3 protein: CASSPDLMNTEAFF. DNA of the CDR3: TGTGCCAGCAGCCCCGATCTCATGAACACTGAAGCTTTCTTT.